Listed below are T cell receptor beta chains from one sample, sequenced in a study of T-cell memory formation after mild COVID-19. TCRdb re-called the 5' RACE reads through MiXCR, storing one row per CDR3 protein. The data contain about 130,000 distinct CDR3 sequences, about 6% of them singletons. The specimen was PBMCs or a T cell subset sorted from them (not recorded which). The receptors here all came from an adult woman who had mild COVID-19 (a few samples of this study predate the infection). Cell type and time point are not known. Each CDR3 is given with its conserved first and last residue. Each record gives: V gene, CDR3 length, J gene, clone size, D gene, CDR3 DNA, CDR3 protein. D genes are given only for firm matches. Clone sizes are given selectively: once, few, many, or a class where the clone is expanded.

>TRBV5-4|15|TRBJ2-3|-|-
TGTGCCAGCAGCCGGACAGCGGTAGCGGCCGATACGCAGTATTTT
CASSRTAVAADTQYF
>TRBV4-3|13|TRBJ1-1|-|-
TGCGCCAGCAGCGAACAGGGCGGCACTGAAGCTTTCTTT
CASSEQGGTEAFF
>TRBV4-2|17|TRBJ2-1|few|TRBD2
TGTGCCAGCAGCCAAGATGGGGTGGGACTAGCGGGAGATGAGCAGTTCTTC
CASSQDGVGLAGDEQFF
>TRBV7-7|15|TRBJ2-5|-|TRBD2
TGTGCTAGCAGCTTAACGGCGGGGGTAGGAGAGACCCAGTACTTC
CASSLTAGVGETQYF
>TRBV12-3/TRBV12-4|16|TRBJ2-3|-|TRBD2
TGTGCCAGCAGTTTTCGGACTAGCGGGTCTTCAGATACGCAGTATTTT
CASSFRTSGSSDTQYF
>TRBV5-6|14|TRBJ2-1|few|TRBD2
TGTGCCAGCAGCTCCTTAGCGGGAGACGTTGAGCAGTTCTTC
CASSSLAGDVEQFF
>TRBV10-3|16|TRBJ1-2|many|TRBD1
TGTGCCATCAGTGGGACCGGGACAGCTTTTTCCTATGGCTACACCTTC
CAISGTGTAFSYGYTF
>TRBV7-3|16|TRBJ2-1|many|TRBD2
TGTGCCAGCAGCCTCGGCCCCACTAGCGGGAAGAATGAGCAGTTCTTC
CASSLGPTSGKNEQFF
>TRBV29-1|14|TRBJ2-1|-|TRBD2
TGCAGCGTTCTCTTAGCGGGAGACTACAATGAGCAGTTCTTC
CSVLLAGDYNEQFF
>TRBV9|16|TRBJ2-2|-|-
TGTGCCAGCAGCTCCGGGCAGGGTCCTCGCACCGGGGAGCTGTTTTTT
CASSSGQGPRTGELFF
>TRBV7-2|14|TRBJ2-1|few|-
TGTGCCAGCAGTTATGGGGGATCCTACAATGAGCAGTTCTTC
CASSYGGSYNEQFF